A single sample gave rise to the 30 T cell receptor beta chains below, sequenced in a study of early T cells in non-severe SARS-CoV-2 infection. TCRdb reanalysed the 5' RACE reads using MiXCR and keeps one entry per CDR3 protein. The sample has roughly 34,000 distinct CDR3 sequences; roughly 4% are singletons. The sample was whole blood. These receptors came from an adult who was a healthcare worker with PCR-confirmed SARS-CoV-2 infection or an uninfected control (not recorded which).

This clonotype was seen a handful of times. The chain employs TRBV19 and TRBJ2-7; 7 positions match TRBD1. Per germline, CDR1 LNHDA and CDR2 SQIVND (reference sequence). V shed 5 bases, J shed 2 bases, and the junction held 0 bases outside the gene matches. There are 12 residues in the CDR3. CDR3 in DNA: TGTGCCAGTAGTGGGACAGCCTACGAGCAGTACTTC. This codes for CASSGTAYEQYF.

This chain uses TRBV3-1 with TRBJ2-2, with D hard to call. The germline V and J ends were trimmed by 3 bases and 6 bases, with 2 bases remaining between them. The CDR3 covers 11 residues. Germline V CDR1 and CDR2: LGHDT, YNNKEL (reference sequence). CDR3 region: CASSQAGELFF. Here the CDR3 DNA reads TGTGCCAGCAGCCAGGCCGGGGAGCTGTTTTTT.

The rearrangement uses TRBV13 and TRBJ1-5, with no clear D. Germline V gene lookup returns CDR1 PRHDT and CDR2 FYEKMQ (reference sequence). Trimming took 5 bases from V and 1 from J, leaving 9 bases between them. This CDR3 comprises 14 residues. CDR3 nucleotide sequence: TGTGCCAGCAGCCCTGGCCTGAGCAATCAGCCCCAGCATTTT. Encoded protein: CASSPGLSNQPQHF.

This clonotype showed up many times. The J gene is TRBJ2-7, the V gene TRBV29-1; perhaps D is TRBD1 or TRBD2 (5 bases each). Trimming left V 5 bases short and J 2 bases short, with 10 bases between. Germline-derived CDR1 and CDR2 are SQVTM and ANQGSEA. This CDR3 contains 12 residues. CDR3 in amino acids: CSVSVGAYEQYF. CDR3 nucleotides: TGCAGCGTTTCAGTGGGGGCCTACGAGCAGTACTTC.

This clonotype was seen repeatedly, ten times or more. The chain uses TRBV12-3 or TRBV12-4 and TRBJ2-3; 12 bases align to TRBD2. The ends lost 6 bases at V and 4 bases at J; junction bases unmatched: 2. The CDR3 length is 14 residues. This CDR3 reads CASRLAGGADTQYF. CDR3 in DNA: TGTGCCAGCAGGCTAGCGGGAGGGGCAGATACGCAGTATTTT.

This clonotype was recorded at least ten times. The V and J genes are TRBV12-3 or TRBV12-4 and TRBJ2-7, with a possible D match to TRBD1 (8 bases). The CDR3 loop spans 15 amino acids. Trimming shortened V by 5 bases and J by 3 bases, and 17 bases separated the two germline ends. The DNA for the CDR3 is TGTGCCAGCAGTCCCGACAGGGGAGGGAACTACGAGCAGTACTTC. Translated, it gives CASSPDRGGNYEQYF.

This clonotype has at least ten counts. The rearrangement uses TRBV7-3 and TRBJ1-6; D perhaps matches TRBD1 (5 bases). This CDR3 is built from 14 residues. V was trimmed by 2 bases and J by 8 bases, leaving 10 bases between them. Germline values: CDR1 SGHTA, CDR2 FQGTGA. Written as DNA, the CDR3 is TGTGCCAGCAGCTTAGCAGGGACGGATTCACCCCTCCACTTT. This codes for CASSLAGTDSPLHF.

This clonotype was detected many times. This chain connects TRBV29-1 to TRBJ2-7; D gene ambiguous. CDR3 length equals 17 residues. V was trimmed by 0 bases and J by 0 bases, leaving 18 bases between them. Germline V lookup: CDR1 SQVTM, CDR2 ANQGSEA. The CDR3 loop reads CSVEDSVVCPLSYEQYF. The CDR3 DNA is TGCAGCGTTGAAGATTCAGTGGTTTGCCCCCTCTCCTACGAGCAGTACTTC.

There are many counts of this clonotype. In DNA form, the CDR3 reads TGCGCCAGCAGCCGAGGGCAACCCAATAATGAGCAGTTCTTC. This translates into CASSRGQPNNEQFF. This sequence joins TRBV4-1 and TRBJ2-1, with a possible D match to TRBD2 (5 bases). The germline gives CDR1 MGHRA, CDR2 YSYEKL. With 4 bases removed from V and 7 bases from J, the gap between germline ends came to 14 bases. CDR3 length: 14 amino acids.

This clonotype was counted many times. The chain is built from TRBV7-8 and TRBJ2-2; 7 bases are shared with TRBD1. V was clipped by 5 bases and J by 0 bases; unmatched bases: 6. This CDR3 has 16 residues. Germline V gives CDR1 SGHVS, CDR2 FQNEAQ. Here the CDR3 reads CASSVQGMANTGELFF. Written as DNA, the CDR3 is TGTGCCAGCAGCGTACAGGGGATGGCGAACACCGGGGAGCTGTTTTTT.

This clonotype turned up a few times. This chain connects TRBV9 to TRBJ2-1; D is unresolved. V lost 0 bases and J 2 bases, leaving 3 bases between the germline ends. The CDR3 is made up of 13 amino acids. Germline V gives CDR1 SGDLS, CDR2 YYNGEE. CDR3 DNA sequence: TGTGCCAGCAGCGTAGATCCCTACAATGAGCAGTTCTTC. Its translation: CASSVDPYNEQFF.

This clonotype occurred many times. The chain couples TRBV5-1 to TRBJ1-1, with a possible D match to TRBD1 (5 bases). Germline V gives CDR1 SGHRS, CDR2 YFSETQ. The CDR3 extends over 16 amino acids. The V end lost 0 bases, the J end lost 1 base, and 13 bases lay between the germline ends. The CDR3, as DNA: TGCGCCAGCAGCTTGGGTCAGGGTCCTCCGAACACTGAAGCTTTCTTT. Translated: CASSLGQGPPNTEAFF. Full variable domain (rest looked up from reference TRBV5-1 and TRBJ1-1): KAGVTQTPRYLIKTRGQQVTLSCSPISGHRSVSWYQQTPGQGLQFLFEYFSETQRNKGNFPGRFSGRQFSNSRSEMNVSTLELGDSALYLCASSLGQGPPNTEAFFGQGTRLTVV.

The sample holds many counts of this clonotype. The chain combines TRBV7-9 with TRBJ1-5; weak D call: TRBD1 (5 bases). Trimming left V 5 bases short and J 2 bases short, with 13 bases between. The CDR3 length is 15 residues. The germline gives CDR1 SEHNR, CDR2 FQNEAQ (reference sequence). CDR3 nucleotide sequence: TGTGCCAGCAGCCCCGACGGGGCCGGCAATCAGCCCCAGCATTTT. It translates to CASSPDGAGNQPQHF.

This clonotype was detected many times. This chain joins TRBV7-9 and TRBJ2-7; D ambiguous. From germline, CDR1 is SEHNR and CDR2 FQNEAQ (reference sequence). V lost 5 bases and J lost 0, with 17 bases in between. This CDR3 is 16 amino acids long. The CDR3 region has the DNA TGTGCCAGCAGCCAATCAATGGGTTTCCCCTCCTACGAGCAGTACTTC. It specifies CASSQSMGFPSYEQYF.

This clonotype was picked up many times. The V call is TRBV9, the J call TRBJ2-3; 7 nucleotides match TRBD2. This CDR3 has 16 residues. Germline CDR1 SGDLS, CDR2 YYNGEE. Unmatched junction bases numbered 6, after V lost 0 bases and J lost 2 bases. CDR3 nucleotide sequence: TGTGCCAGCAGCGTAGGAACTAGCGACACCACAGATACGCAGTATTTT. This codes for CASSVGTSDTTDTQYF.

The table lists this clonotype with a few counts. As DNA, the CDR3 is TGTGCCACCCTACGAGGCGGGAGGGACGAGCAGTACTTC. This encodes CATLRGGRDEQYF. The chain links TRBV3-1 to TRBJ2-7; 9 bases match TRBD2. The ends lost 10 bases at V and 5 bases at J; junction bases unmatched: 9. The CDR3 is 13 amino acids. The germline V gene encodes CDR1 LGHDT and CDR2 YNNKEL (reference sequence).

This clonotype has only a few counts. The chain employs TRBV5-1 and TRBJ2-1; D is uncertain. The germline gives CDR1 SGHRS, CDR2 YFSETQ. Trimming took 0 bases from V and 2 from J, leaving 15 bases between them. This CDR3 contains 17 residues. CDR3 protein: CASSLATTSTTYNEQFF. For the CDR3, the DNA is TGCGCCAGCAGCTTGGCCACCACTTCTACAACCTACAATGAGCAGTTCTTC. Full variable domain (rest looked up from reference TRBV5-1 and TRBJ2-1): KAGVTQTPRYLIKTRGQQVTLSCSPISGHRSVSWYQQTPGQGLQFLFEYFSETQRNKGNFPGRFSGRQFSNSRSEMNVSTLELGDSALYLCASSLATTSTTYNEQFFGPGTRLTVL.

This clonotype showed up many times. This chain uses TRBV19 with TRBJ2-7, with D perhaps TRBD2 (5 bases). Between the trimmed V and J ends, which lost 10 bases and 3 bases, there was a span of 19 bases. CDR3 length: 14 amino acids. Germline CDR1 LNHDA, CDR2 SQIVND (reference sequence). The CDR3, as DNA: TGTGCCACTTCAACCGGACTCTTCTTCTACGAGCAGTACTTC. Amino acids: CATSTGLFFYEQYF.

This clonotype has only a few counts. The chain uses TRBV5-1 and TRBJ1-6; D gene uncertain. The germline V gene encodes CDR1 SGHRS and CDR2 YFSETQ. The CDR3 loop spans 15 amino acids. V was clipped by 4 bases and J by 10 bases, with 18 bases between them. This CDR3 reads CASSPTRRGGSPLHF. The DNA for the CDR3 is TGCGCCAGCAGCCCGACTCGCCGGGGTGGGTCACCCCTCCACTTT.

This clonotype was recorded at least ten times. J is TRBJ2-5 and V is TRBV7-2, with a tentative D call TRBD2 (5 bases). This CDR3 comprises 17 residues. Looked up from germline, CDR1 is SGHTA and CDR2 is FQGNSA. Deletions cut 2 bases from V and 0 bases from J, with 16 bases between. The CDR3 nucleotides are TGTGCCAGCAGCTTATCCGGCGGGCCCGTCTACCAAGAGACCCAGTACTTC. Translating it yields CASSLSGGPVYQETQYF.

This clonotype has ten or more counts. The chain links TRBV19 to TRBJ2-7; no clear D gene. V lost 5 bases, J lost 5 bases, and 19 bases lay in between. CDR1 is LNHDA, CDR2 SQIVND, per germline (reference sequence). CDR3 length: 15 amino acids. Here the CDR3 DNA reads TGTGCCAGTAGTCTCCAAATGCCGCCTTCGGACGAGCAGTACTTC. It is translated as CASSLQMPPSDEQYF.

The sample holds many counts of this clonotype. CDR3 DNA: TGTGCCACCAGTGACACCGGACAGCCCCGCAATGAGCAGTTCTTC. Translated, it gives CATSDTGQPRNEQFF. This chain links TRBV24-1 with TRBJ2-1; possible D gene TRBD1, 6 bases. Germline V gene lookup returns CDR1 KGHDR and CDR2 SFDVKD. The CDR3 is made up of 15 amino acids. Trimming removed 4 bases from V and 6 bases from J, with 15 bases in between.

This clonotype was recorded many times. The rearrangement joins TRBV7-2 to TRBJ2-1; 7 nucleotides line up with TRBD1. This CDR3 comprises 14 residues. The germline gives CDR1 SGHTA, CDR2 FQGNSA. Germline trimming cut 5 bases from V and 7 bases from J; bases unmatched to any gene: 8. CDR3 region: CASSQQGFLNEQFF. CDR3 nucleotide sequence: TGTGCCAGCAGCCAACAGGGGTTCTTGAATGAGCAGTTCTTC.

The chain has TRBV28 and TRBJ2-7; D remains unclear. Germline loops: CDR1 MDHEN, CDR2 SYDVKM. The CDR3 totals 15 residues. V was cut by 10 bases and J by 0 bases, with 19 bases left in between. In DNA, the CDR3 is TGTGCCACCACAGACATCCGGCCTAGCTCCTACGAGCAGTACTTC. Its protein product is CATTDIRPSSYEQYF.

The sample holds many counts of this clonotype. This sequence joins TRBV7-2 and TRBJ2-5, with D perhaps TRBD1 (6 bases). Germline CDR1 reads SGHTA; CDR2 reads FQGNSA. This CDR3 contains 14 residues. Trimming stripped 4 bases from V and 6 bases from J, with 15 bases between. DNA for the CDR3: TGTGCCAGCAGCTACGACAGGACCGTGAAGACCCAGTACTTC. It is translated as CASSYDRTVKTQYF.

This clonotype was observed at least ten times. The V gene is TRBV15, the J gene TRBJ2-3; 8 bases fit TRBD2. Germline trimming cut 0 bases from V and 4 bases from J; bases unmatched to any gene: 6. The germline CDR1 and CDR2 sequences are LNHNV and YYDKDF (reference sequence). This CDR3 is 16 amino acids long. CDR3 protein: CATSRDREGGSDTQYF. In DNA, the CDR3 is TGTGCCACCAGCAGAGATCGGGAGGGGGGATCAGATACGCAGTATTTT.

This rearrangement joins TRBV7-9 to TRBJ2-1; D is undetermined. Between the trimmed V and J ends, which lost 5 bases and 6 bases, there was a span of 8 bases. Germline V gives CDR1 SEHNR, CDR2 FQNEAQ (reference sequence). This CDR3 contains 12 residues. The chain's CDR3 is CASSTLFNEQFF. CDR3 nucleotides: TGTGCCAGCAGCACCCTTTTCAATGAGCAGTTCTTC. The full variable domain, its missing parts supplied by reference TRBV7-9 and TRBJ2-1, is DTGVSQNPRHKITKRGQNVTFRCDPISEHNRLYWYRQTLGQGPEFLTYFQNEAQLEKSRLLSDRFSAERPKGSFSTLEIQRTEQGDSAMYLCASSTLFNEQFFGPGTRLTVL.

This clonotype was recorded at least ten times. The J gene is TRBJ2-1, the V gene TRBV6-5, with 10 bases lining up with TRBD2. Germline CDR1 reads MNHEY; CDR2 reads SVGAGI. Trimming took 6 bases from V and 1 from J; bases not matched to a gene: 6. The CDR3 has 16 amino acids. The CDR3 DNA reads TGTGCCAGCAGCCCCCGAGCGGGAGGGTCCTACAATGAGCAGTTCTTC. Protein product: CASSPRAGGSYNEQFF.

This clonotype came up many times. The CDR3 DNA follows: TGTGCCAGCAGTGCCCTCCACGGGAAAGGTCTCGAAGCTTTCTTT. The encoded protein is CASSALHGKGLEAFF. The rearrangement joins TRBV6-4 to TRBJ1-1, with D unclear. Germline CDR1 is MRHNA and CDR2 is SNTAGT. The ends were cut back, 4 bases at V and 8 bases at J, with 20 bases in the middle. The CDR3 runs to 15 residues.

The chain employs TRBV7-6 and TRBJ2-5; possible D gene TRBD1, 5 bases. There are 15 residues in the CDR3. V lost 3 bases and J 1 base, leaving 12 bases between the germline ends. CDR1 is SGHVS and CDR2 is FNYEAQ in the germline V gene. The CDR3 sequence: CASSFGAGRQETQYF. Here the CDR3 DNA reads TGTGCCAGCAGCTTTGGGGCAGGGCGCCAAGAGACCCAGTACTTC.